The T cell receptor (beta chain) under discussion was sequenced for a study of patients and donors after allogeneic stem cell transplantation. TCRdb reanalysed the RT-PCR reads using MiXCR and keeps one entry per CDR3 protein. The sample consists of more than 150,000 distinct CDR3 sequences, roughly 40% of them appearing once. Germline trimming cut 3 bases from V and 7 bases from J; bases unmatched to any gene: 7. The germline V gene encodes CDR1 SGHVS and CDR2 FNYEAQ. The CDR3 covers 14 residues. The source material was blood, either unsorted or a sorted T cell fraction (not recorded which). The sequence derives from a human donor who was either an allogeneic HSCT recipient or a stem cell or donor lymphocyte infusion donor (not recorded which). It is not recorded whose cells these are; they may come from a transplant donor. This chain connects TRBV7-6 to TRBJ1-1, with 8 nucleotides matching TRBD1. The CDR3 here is CASSLRQGAGEAFF. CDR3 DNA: TGTGCCAGCAGCTTGCGGCAGGGGGCTGGTGAAGCTTTCTTT. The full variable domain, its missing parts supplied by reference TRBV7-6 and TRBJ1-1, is GAGVSQSPRYKVTKRGQDVALRCDPISGHVSLYWYRQALGQGPEFLTYFNYEAQQDKSGLPNDRFSAERPEGSISTLTIQRTEQRDSAMYRCASSLRQGAGEAFFGQGTRLTVV.